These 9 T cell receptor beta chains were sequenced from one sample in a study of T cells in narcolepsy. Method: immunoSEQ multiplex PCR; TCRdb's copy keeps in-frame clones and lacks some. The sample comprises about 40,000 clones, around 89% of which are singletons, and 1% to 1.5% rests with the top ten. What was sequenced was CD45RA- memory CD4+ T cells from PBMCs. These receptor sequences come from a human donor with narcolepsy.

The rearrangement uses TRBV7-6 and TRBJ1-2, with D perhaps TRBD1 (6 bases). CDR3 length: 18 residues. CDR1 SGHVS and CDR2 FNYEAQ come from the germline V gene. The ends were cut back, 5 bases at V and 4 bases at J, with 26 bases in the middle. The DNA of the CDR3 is TGTGCCAGCAGCCTAGGGGAAGTGGGGCAGGGGCTATCCTATGGCTACACCTTC. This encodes CASSLGEVGQGLSYGYTF.

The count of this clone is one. CDR3 loop: CASSLTDAYTEAFF. The CDR3 coding sequence is TGTGCCAGCAGCTTAACAGACGCTTACACTGAAGCTTTCTTT. The chain couples TRBV11-3 to TRBJ1-1; D remains ambiguous. The CDR3 runs to 14 residues. V lost 2 bases to trimming and J lost 3 bases, with 10 bases between them. Per the germline V gene, CDR1 is SGHNT and CDR2 is YENEEA.

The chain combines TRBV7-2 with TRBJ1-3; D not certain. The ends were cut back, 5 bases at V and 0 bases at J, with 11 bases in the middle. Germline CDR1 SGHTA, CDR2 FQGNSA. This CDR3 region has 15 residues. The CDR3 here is CASSPQTGSGNTIYF. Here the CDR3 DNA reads TGTGCCAGCAGCCCCCAGACGGGCTCTGGAAACACCATATATTTT.

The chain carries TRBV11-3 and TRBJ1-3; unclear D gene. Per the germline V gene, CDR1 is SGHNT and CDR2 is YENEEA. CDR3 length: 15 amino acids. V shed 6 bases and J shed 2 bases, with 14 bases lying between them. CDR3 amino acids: CASSRGRRAGNTIYF. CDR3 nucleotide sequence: TGTGCCAGCAGTCGAGGACGGAGAGCTGGAAACACCATATATTTT. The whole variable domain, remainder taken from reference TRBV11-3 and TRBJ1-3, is EAGVVQSPRYKIIEKKQPVAFWCNPISGHNTLYWYLQNLGQGPELLIRYENEEAVDDSQLPKDRFSAERLKGVDSTLKIQPAELGDSAVYLCASSRGRRAGNTIYFGEGSWLTVV.

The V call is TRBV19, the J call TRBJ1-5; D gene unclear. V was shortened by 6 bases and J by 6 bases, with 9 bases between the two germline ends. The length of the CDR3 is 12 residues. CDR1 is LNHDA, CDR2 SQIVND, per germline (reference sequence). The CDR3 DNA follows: TGTGCCAGTAGCCCTCTCATTCAGCCCCAGCATTTT. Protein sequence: CASSPLIQPQHF.

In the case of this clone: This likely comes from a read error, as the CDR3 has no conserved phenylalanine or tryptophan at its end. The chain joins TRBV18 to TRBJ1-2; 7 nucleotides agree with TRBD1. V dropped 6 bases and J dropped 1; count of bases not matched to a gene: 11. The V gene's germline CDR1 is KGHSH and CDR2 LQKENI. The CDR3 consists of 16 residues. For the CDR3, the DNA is TGTGCCAGCTCTCCCAGCCCGCGGGACAGTAACTATGGCTACACCCTC. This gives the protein CASSPSPRDSNYGYTL.

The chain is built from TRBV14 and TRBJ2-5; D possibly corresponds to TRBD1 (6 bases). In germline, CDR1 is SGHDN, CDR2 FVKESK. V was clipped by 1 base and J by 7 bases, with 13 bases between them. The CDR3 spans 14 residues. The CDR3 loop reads CASSQAGARGTQYF. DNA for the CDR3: TGTGCCAGCAGCCAAGCAGGGGCCCGCGGGACCCAGTACTTC. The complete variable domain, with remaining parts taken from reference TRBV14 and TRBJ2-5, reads EAGVTQFPSHSVIEKGQTVTLRCDPISGHDNLYWYRRVMGKEIKFLLHFVKESKQDESGMPNNRFLAERTGGTYSTLKVQPAELEDSGVYFCASSQAGARGTQYFGPGTRLLVL.

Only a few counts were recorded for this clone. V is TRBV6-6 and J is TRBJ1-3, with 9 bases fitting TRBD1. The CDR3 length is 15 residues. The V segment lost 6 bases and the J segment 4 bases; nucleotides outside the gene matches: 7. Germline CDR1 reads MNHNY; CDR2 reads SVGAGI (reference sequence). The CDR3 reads CASSPTGTGGNTIYF. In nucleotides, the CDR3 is TGTGCCAGCAGCCCCACCGGGACAGGGGGAAACACCATATATTTT.

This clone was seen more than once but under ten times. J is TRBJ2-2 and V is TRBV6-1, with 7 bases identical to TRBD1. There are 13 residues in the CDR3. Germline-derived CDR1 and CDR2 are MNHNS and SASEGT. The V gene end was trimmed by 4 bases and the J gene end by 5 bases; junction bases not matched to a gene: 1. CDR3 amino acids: CASSVQGTGELFF. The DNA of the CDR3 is TGTGCCAGCAGTGTACAGGGGACCGGGGAGCTGTTTTTT.